The clone carrying this T cell receptor (beta chain) was seen more than once but under ten times. These data originate in a study of Tregs in tolerant kidney transplant recipients. Method: immunoSEQ multiplex PCR; TCRdb's copy keeps in-frame clones and lacks some. The data contain 95,000 to 120,000 clones, almost 90% of them singletons. Germline V gene data show CDR1 as MNHNY and CDR2 as SVGAGI (reference sequence). After removal of 4 bases from V and 2 bases from J, the junction contained 5 bases not matched to a gene. The CDR3 totals 16 residues. The receptor comes from a human donor who received a combined kidney and bone marrow transplant. Sequences were derived from CD4+ T cells from blood, sampled before the transplant. V usage is TRBV6-6 and J usage is TRBJ2-7, with 13 positions matching TRBD2. CDR3 sequence (DNA): TGTGCCAGCAGTTCGATGGGACTAGCGGGAACCTACGAGCAGTACTTC. This translates into CASSSMGLAGTYEQYF.